The 20 T cell receptor beta chains below all came from one sample that was sequenced in a study of T cells of healthy individuals. TCRdb itself ran the 5' RACE reads through MiXCR, one entry per CDR3 protein. The sample lists about 53,000 distinct CDR3 sequences, about 15% occurring once. These receptors came from a human donor in good health.

A few counts support this clonotype. The chain combines TRBV7-3 with TRBJ2-7; D not resolved. This CDR3 comprises 12 residues. The V end was cut by 4 bases, the J end by 7 bases, with 11 bases between. Germline CDR1 is SGHTA and CDR2 is FQGTGA. As DNA, the CDR3 is TGTGCCAGCAGCTCGCTCCTAGGAGAGCAGTACTTC. The encoded protein is CASSSLLGEQYF.

The rearrangement joins TRBV10-3 to TRBJ2-3, with D possibly matching TRBD2 (5 bases). V was cut by 6 bases and J by 0 bases, with 13 bases left in between. The CDR3 is 15 amino acids. CDR1 is ENHRY, CDR2 SYGVKD, per germline. CDR3 in amino acids: CAISPGGASTDTQYF. The DNA of the CDR3 is TGTGCCATCAGCCCCGGAGGCGCTAGCACAGATACGCAGTATTTT.

This clonotype occurred many times. The genes are TRBV18 and TRBJ2-7; no clear D gene. Germline CDR1 is KGHSH and CDR2 is LQKENI. V gave up 4 bases and J gave up 4 bases, with 8 bases separating them. This CDR3 region has 12 residues. The CDR3 region is CASSRGDYEQYF. The CDR3 DNA reads as TGTGCCAGCTCACGAGGAGATTACGAGCAGTACTTC.

This rearrangement joins TRBV6-1 to TRBJ1-1; D not certain. This CDR3 has 12 residues. V gave up 6 bases and J gave up 5 bases, with 10 bases separating them. CDR1 is MNHNS, CDR2 SASEGT, per germline. The CDR3 loop reads CASRPIGTEAFF. DNA for the CDR3: TGTGCCAGCAGACCCATTGGGACTGAAGCTTTCTTT.

The chain combines TRBV4-3 with TRBJ1-6; the match to TRBD1 covers 7 bases. Germline CDR1 reads LGHNA; CDR2 reads YSLEER. The V gene end was trimmed by 4 bases and the J gene end by 6 bases; junction bases not matched to a gene: 18. This CDR3 is built from 19 residues. CDR3 residues: CASSLRDRRWGGANSPLHF. The CDR3, as DNA: TGCGCCAGCAGCCTACGGGACAGACGGTGGGGGGGTGCTAATTCACCCCTCCACTTT.

The sample holds many counts of this clonotype. This chain joins TRBV7-9 and TRBJ2-3; 7 nucleotides align to TRBD1. Germline V gene data show CDR1 as SEHNR and CDR2 as FQNEAQ (reference sequence). V shed 6 bases, J shed 4 bases, and the junction held 10 bases outside the gene matches. The CDR3 has 15 amino acids. This CDR3 reads CASRGDRIAADTQYF. The CDR3 DNA follows: TGTGCCAGCAGGGGGGACAGAATAGCAGCAGATACGCAGTATTTT.

This clonotype turned up a few times. The rearrangement links TRBV2 to TRBJ1-2, with TRBD1 matching 10 bases. Germline CDR1 is SNHLY and CDR2 is FYNNEI. This CDR3 is 14 amino acids long. With V trimmed by 4 bases and J by 6 bases, 5 bases remained unmatched. CDR3 region: CASSVWDRGHGYTF. Here the CDR3 DNA reads TGTGCCAGCAGTGTGTGGGACAGGGGTCATGGCTACACCTTC.

For this clonotype: Given a much more abundant clone one base away, this may be a read error. The V gene is TRBV19, the J gene TRBJ1-5; D gene uncertain. The ends were cut back, 2 bases at V and 7 bases at J, with 9 bases in the middle. Germline loops: CDR1 LNHDA, CDR2 SQIVND (reference sequence). The CDR3 sequence is 13 residues long. CDR3 sequence (DNA): TGTGCCAGTAGTATATGGGTTGAGCAGCCCCAGCATTTT. Translating it yields CASSIWVEQPQHF.

This clonotype was found a few times. This chain uses TRBV18 with TRBJ2-1; 7 positions agree with TRBD1. With V trimmed by 2 bases and J by 9 bases, 10 bases remained unmatched. Per the germline V gene, CDR1 is KGHSH and CDR2 is LQKENI. This CDR3 is built from 15 residues. The chain's CDR3 is CASSPSLQGWSEQFF. The CDR3 DNA reads as TGTGCCAGCTCACCATCTTTACAGGGGTGGAGTGAGCAGTTCTTC.

This clonotype has a count of ten or more. The chain combines TRBV7-6 with TRBJ2-3, with 7 bases lining up with TRBD2. V trimming: 5 bases; J trimming: 4 bases; junction bases outside the gene matches: 12. Germline CDR1 reads SGHVS; CDR2 reads FNYEAQ. The CDR3 extends over 16 amino acids. The CDR3 DNA follows: TGTGCCAGCAGCCCCACCCGACGGGAGGTCGCAGATACGCAGTATTTT. It specifies CASSPTRREVADTQYF.

The J gene is TRBJ1-5, the V gene TRBV7-9; 7 bases are a match to TRBD1. The CDR3 covers 14 residues. Trimming removed 3 bases from V and 3 bases from J; junction bases left unmatched: 2. Germline V lookup: CDR1 SEHNR, CDR2 FQNEAQ (reference sequence). DNA for the CDR3: TGTGCCAGCAGCTTCGGGACAGACAATCAGCCCCAGCATTTT. Translated: CASSFGTDNQPQHF. The complete variable domain, with remaining parts taken from reference TRBV7-9 and TRBJ1-5, reads DTGVSQNPRHKITKRGQNVTFRCDPISEHNRLYWYRQTLGQGPEFLTYFQNEAQLEKSRLLSDRFSAERPKGSFSTLEIQRTEQGDSAMYLCASSFGTDNQPQHFGDGTRLSIL.

The J gene is TRBJ1-2, the V gene TRBV20-1; 10 nucleotides agree with TRBD1. Trimming cost V 5 bases and J 4 bases; bases outside gene matches: 4. The CDR3 consists of 13 residues. Germline-derived CDR1 and CDR2 are DFQATT and SNEGSKA (reference sequence). CDR3 loop: CSAETGGGYGYTF. CDR3 DNA: TGCAGTGCTGAGACAGGGGGCGGCTATGGCTACACCTTC.

The chain has TRBV7-2 and TRBJ1-2; D may be TRBD1 (6 bases). CDR1 is SGHTA, CDR2 FQGNSA, per germline. V was cut by 5 bases and J by 2 bases, with 12 bases left in between. There are 14 residues in the CDR3. CDR3: CASSPFQGNYGYTF. CDR3 bases: TGTGCCAGCAGCCCATTCCAGGGGAACTATGGCTACACCTTC.

This clonotype was seen a few times. The CDR3 is CASSPRTGWAGNTIYF. CDR3 DNA: TGTGCCAGCAGCCCCCGGACAGGGTGGGCAGGAAACACCATATATTTT. The chain employs TRBV9 and TRBJ1-3, with TRBD1 matching over 8 bases. The CDR3 consists of 16 residues. With 4 bases clipped from V and 4 bases from J, the junction kept 10 bases outside the gene matches. Per germline, CDR1 SGDLS and CDR2 YYNGEE.

There are a few counts of this clonotype. This chain connects TRBV3-1 to TRBJ2-3; TRBD2 agrees at 10 bases. Germline V gives CDR1 LGHDT, CDR2 YNNKEL (reference sequence). V dropped 2 bases and J dropped 2; count of bases not matched to a gene: 4. The CDR3 runs to 16 residues. The chain's CDR3 is CASSQPSGGTTDTQYF. CDR3 coding DNA: TGTGCCAGCAGCCAACCTAGCGGGGGAACCACAGATACGCAGTATTTT.

In this sample, this clonotype turned up many times. This sequence joins TRBV5-4 and TRBJ2-3; D perhaps matches TRBD1 (5 bases). The CDR3 is made up of 18 amino acids. Deletions cut 4 bases from V and 4 bases from J, with 25 bases between. Germline values: CDR1 SGHNT, CDR2 YYREEE (reference sequence). The CDR3, as DNA: TGTGCCAGCAGCCCGGGCTACGGCAGGGTTACTGGGGCAGATACGCAGTATTTT. Its protein product is CASSPGYGRVTGADTQYF.

This clonotype was counted ten times or more. The chain is built from TRBV20-1 and TRBJ2-3; 15 bases line up with TRBD2. The CDR3 is 14 residues long. V was clipped by 7 bases and J by 7 bases; unmatched bases: 6. Per the germline V gene, CDR1 is DFQATT and CDR2 is SNEGSKA (reference sequence). The CDR3 DNA sequence: TGCAGTGTTAACGGACTAGCGGGAGGGCATACGCAGTATTTT. Protein sequence: CSVNGLAGGHTQYF.

This clonotype was seen more than once but under ten times. The chain links TRBV27 to TRBJ2-7, with D maybe TRBD2 (5 bases). Trimming pared 6 bases from V and 6 bases from J, leaving 15 bases between. Germline V gene lookup returns CDR1 MNHEY and CDR2 SMNVEV (reference sequence). The CDR3 consists of 13 residues. DNA for the CDR3: TGTGCCAGCAGCTCCGGGATTCTCCGCGAGCAGTACTTC. It translates to CASSSGILREQYF.

This clonotype was counted a few times. The chain carries TRBV6-1 and TRBJ1-6; no firm D call. Germline V lookup: CDR1 MNHNS, CDR2 SASEGT. The CDR3 consists of 14 residues. The V gene lost 6 bases and the J gene lost 7 bases, with 13 bases spanning the gap. The CDR3 is CASREWAQNSPLHF. Here the CDR3 DNA reads TGTGCCAGCAGGGAATGGGCGCAGAATTCACCCCTCCACTTT.

This clonotype was observed at least ten times. V usage is TRBV5-1 and J usage is TRBJ2-5; D is tentatively TRBD1 or TRBD2 (6 bases each). The length of the CDR3 is 14 residues. Germline CDR1 is SGHRS and CDR2 is YFSETQ. V was clipped by 5 bases and J by 4 bases, with 15 bases between them. DNA for the CDR3: TGCGCCAGCAGTCTAAGAGGAGGGGGAGAGACCCAGTACTTC. Translating gives CASSLRGGGETQYF.